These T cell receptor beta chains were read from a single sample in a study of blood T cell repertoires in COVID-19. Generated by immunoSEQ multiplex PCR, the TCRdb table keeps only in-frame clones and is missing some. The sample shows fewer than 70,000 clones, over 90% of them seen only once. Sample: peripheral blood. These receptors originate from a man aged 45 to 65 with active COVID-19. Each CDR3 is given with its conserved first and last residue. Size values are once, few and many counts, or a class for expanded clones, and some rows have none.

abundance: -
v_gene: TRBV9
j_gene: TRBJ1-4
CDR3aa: CASSGGQGVGEKLFF

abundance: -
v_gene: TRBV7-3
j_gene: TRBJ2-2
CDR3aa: CASSSTPAQRGGELFF

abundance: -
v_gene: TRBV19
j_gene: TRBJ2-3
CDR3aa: CATTLASGTDTQYF

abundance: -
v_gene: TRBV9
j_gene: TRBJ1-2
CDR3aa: CASSASGQNYGYTF

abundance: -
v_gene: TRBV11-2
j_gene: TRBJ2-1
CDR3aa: CATSVFAAYNEQFF

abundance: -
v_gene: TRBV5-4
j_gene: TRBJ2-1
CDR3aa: CASSLERQYNEQFF

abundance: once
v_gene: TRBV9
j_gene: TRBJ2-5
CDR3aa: CASSVAPGEGETQYF

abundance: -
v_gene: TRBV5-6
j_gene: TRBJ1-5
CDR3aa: CASSIYGWGPPQHF

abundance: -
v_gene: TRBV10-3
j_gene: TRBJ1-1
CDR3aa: CAISDLQQEYTEAFF

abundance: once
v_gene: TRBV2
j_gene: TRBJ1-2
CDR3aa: CASSEALDYGYTF

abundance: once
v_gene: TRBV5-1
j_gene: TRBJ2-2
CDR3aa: CASSHGATGVAGELFF